The clone carrying this T cell receptor (beta chain) was counted only a few times. The antigen remains unidentified. TCRdb analysed the RT-PCR reads with MiXCR anew, one entry per CDR3 protein. Seen here are a few hundred thousand distinct CDR3 sequences, roughly 7.9% observed once, and the top ten hold around 14%. Germline lookup yields CDR1 SEHNR and CDR2 FQNEAQ (reference sequence). CDR3 length: 16 amino acids. The V gene lost 4 bases and the J gene lost 2 bases, with 18 bases spanning the gap. This entry comes from a study of response to subunit inactivated influenza vaccine. Study results and caveats: T cells newly recruited by each seasonal influenza vaccination are few, the authors suggested.

This receptor was taken from a man between 50 and 69 years old who received an inactivated influenza vaccine. The sequencing used PBMCs from blood, collected 23 to 25 months after vaccination. This chain links TRBV7-9 with TRBJ2-7, with a possible D match to TRBD2 (6 bases). The chain's CDR3 is CASSSPGAGQTYEQYF. CDR3 in DNA: TGTGCCAGCAGCTCCCCCGGGGCGGGGCAAACCTACGAGCAGTACTTC.